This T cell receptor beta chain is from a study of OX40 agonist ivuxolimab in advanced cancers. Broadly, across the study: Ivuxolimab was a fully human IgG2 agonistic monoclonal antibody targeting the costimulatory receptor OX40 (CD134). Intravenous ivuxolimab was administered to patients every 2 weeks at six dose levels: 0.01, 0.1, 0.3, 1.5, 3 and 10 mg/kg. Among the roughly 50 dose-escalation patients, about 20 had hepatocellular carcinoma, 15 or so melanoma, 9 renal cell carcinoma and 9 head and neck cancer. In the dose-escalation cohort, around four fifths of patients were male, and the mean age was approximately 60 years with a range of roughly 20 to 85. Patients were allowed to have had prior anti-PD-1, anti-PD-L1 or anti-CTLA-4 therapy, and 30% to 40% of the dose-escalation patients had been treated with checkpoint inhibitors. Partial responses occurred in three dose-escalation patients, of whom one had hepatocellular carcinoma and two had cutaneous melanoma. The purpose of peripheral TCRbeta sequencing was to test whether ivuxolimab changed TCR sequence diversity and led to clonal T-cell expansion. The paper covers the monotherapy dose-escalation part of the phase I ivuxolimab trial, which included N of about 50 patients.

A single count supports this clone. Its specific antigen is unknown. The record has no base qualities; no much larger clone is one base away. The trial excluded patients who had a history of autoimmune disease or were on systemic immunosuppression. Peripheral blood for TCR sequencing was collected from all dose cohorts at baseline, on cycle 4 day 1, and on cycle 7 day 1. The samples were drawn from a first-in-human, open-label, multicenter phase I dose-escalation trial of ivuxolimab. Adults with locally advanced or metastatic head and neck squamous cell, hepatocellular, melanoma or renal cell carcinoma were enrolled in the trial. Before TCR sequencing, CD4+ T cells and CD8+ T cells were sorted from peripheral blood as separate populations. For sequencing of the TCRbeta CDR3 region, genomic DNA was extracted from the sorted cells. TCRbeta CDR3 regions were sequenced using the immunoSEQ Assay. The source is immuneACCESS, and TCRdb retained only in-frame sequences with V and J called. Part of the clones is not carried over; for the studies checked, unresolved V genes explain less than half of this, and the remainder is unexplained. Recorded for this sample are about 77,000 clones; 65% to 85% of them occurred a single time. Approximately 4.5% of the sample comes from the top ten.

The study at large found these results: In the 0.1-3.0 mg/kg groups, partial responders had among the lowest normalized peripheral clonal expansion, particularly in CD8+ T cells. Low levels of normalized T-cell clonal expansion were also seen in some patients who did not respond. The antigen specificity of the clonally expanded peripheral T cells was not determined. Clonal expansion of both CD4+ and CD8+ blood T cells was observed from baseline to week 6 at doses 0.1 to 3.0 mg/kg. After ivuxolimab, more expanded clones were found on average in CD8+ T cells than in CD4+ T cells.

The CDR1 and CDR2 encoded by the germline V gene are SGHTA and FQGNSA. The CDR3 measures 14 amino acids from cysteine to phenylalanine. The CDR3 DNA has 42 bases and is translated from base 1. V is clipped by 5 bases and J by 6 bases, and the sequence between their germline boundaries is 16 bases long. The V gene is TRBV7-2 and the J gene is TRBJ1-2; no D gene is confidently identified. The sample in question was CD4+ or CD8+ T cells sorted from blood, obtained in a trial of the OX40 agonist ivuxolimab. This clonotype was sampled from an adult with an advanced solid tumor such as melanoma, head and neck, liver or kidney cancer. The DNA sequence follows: TGTGCCAGCAGCCGGAACAGAGCCCTCAATGGCTACACCTTC. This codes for CASSRNRALNGYTF.